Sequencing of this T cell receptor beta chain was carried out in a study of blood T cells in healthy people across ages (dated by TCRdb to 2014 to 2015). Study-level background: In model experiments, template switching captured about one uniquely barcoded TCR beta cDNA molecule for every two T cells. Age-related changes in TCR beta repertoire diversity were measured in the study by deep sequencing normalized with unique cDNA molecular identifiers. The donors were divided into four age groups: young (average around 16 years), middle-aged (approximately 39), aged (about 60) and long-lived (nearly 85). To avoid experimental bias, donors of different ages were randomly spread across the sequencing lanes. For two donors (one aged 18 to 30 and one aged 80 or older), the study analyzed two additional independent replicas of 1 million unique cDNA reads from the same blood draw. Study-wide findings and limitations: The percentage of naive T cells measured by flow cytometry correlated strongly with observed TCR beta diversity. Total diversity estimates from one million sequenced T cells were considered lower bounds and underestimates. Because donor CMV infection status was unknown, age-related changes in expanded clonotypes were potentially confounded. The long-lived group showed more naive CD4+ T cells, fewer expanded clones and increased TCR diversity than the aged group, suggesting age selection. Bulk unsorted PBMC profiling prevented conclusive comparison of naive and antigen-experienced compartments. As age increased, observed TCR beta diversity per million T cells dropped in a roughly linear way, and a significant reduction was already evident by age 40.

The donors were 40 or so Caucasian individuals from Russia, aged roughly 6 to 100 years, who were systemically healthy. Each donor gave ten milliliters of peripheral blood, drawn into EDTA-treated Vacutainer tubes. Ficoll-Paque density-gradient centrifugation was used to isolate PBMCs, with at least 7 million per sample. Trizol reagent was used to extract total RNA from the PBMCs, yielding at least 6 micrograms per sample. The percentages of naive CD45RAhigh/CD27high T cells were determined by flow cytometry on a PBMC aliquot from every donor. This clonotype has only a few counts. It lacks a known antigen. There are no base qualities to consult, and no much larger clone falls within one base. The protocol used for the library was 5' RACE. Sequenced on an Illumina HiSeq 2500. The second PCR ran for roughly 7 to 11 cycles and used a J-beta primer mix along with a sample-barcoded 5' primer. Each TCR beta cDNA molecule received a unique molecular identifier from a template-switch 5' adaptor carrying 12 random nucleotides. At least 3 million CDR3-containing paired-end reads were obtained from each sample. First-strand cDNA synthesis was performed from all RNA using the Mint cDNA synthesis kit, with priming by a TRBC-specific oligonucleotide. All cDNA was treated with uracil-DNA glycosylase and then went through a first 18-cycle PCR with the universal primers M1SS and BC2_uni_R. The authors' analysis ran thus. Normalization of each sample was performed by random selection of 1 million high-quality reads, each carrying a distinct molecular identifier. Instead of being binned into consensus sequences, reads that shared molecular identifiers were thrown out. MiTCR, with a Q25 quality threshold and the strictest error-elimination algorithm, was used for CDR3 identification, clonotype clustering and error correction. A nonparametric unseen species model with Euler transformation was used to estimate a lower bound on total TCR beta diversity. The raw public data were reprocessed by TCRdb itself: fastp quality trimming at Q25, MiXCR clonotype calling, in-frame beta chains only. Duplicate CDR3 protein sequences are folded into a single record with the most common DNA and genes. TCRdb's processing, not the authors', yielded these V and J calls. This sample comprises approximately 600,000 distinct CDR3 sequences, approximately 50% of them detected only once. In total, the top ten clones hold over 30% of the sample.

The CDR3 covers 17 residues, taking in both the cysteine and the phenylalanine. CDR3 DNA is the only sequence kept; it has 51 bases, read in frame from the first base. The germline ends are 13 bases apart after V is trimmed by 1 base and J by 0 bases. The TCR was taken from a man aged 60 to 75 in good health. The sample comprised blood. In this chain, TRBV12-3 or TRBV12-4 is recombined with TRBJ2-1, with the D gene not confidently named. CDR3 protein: CASSLGITTSSYNEQFF. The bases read TGTGCCAGCAGTTTAGGTATAACCACGAGCTCCTACAATGAGCAGTTCTTC.